This T cell receptor (beta chain) was sequenced during a study of graft-versus-host responses after intestinal transplantation. Overall study: Recipients were given multivisceral, liver-intestinal, or isolated intestinal transplants.

Generated by immunoSEQ multiplex PCR, the TCRdb table keeps only in-frame clones and is missing some. The sample comprises 90,000 to 150,000 clones, around 93% of which are singletons, and approximately 0.11% rests with the top ten. Germline V lookup: CDR1 SNHLY, CDR2 FYNNEI. CDR3 length equals 15 residues. Turning to this clone: Its specificity is not known. One junction end disagrees with the germline gene, perhaps due to a read error.

The V and J genes are TRBV2 and TRBJ2-1; TRBD2 matches at 9 bases. This sequence was found in a human donor who received an intestinal transplant. The sequencing here drew on unstimulated CD4+ T cells sorted from spleen or lymph node cells, taken before intestinal transplant. CDR3 in DNA: TGTGCCAGCAGAGAAGTGGGCGGGAGGGGCAATGAGCAGTTCTTC. This codes for CASREVGGRGNEQFF.